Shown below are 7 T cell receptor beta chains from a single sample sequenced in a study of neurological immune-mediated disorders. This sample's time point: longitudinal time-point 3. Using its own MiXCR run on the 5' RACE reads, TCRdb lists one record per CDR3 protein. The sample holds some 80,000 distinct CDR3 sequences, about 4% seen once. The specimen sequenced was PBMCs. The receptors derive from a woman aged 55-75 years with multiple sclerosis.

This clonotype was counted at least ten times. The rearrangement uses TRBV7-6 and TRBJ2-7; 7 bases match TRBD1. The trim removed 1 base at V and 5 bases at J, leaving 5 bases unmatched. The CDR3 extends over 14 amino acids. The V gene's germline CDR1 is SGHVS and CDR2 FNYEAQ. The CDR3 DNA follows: TGTGCCAGCAGCTTAGTACAGGGGAGCCACGAGCAGTACTTC. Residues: CASSLVQGSHEQYF.

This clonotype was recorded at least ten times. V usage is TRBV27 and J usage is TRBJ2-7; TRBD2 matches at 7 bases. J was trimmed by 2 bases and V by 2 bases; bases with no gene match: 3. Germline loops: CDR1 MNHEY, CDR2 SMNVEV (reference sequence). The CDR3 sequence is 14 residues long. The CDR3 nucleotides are TGTGCCAGCAGTTTAAGGGAGGGCGCCTACGAGCAGTACTTC. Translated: CASSLREGAYEQYF.

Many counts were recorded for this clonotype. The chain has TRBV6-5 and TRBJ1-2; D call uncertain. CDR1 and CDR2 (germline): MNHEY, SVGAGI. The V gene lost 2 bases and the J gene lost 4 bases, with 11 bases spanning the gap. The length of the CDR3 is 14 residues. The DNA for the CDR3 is TGTGCCAGCAGTTACCTTGCCTCCGGCTATGGCTACACCTTC. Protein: CASSYLASGYGYTF.

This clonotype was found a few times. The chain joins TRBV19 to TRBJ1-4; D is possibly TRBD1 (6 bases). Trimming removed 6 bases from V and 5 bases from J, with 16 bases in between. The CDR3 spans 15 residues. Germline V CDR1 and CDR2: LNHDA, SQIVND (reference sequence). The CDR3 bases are TGTGCCAGTAGGAGAAGGGGGGCAGGCAATGAAAAACTGTTTTTT. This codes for CASRRRGAGNEKLFF.

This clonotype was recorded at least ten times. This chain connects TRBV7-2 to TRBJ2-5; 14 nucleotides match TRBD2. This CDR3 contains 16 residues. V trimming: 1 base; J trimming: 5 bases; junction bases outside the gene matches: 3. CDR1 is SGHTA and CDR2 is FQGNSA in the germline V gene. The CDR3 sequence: CASSLGGTSGGETQYF. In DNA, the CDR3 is TGTGCCAGCAGCTTAGGGGGGACTAGCGGGGGTGAGACCCAGTACTTC.

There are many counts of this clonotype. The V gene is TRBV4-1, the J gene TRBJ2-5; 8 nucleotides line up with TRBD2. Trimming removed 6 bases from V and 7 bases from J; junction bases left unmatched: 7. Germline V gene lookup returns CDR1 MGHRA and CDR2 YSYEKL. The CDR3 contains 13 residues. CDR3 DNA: TGCGCCAGCAGACCGGGGCTAGCGGGGACCCAGTACTTC. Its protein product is CASRPGLAGTQYF.

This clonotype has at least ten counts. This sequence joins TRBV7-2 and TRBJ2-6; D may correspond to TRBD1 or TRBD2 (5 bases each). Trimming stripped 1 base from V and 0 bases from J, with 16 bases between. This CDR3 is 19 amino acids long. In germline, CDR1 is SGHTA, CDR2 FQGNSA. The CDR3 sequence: CASSLVIQGPGSGANVLTF. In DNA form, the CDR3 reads TGTGCCAGCAGCTTAGTTATCCAGGGACCCGGCTCTGGGGCCAACGTCCTGACTTTC.